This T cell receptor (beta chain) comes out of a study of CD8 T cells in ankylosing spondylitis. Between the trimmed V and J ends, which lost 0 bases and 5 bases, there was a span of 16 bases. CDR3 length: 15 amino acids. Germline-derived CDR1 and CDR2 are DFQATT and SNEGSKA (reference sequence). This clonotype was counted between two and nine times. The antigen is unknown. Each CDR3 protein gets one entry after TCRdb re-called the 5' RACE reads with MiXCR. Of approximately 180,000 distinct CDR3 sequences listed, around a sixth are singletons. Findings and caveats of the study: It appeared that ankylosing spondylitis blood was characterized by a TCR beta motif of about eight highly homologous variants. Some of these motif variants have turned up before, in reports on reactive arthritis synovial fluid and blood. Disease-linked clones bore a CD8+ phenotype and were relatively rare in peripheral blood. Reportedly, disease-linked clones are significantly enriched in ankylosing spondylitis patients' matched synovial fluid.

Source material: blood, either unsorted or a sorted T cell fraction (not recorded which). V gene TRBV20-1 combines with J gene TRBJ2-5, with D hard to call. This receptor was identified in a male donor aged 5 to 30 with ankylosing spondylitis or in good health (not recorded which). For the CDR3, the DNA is TGCAGTGCTAGAGAAAAGGCCCAGCGACTTGAGACCCAGTACTTC. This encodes CSAREKAQRLETQYF.